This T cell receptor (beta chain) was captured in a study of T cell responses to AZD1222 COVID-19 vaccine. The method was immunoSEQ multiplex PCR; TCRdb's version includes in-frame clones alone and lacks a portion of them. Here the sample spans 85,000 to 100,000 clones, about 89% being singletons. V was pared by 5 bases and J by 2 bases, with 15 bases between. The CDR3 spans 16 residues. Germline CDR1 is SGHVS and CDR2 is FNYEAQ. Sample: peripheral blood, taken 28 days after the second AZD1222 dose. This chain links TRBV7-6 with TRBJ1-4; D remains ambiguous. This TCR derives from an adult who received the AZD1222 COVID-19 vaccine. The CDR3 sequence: CASSLDPTKTNEKLFF. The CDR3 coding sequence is TGTGCCAGCAGCCTGGACCCCACGAAGACTAATGAAAAACTGTTTTTT.